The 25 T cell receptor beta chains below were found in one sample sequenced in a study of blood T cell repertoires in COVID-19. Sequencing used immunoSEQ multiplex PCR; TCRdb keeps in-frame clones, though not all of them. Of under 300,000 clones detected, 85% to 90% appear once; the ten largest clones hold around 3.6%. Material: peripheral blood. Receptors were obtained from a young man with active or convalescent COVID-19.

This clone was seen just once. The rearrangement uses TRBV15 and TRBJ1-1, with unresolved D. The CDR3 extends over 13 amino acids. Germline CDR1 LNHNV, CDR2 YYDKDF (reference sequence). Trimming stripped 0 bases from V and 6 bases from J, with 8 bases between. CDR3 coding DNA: TGTGCCACCAGCAGAGACAACGGGGCTGAAGCTTTCTTT. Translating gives CATSRDNGAEAFF.

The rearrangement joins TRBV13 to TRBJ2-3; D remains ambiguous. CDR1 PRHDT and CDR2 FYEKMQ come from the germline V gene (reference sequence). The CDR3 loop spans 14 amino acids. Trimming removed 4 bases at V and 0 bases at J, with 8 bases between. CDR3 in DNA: TGTGCCAGCAGCTGGCTGTCGAGCACAGATACGCAGTATTTT. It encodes CASSWLSSTDTQYF.

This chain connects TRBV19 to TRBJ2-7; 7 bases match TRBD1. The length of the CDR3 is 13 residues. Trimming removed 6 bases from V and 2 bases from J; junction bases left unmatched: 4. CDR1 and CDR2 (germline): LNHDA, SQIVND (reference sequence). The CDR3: CASSGQATYEQYF. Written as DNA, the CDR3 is TGTGCCAGTAGCGGACAGGCGACCTACGAGCAGTACTTC.

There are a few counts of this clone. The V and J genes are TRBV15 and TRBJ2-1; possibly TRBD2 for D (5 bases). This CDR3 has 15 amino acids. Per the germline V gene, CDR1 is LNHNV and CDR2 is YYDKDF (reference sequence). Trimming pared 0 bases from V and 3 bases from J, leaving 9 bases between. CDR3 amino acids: CATSRDLGNYNEQFF. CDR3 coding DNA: TGTGCCACCAGCAGAGATCTCGGGAACTACAATGAGCAGTTCTTC.

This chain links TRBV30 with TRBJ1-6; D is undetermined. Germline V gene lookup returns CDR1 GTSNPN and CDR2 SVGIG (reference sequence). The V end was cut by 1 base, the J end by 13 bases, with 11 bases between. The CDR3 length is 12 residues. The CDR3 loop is CAWSELGRPLHF. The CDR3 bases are TGTGCCTGGAGTGAACTAGGGCGGCCCCTCCACTTT.

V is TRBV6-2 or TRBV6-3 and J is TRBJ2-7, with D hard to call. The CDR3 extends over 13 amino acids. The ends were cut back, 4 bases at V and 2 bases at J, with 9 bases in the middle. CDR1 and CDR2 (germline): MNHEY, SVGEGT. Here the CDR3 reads CASSFGHTYEQYF. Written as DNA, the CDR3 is TGTGCCAGCAGTTTTGGGCATACCTACGAGCAGTACTTC.

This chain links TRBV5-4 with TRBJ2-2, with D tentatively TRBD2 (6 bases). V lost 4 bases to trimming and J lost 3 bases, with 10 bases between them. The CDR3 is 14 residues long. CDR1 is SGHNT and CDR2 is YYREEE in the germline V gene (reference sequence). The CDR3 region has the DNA TGTGCCAGCAGCCCGGGACTCGACACCGGGGAGCTGTTTTTT. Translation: CASSPGLDTGELFF.

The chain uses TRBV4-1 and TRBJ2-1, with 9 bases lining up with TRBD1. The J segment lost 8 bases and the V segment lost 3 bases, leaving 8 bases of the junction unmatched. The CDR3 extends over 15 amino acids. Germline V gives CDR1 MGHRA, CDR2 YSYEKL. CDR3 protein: CASSHPTGGADEQFF. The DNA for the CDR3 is TGCGCCAGCAGCCATCCGACAGGGGGTGCAGATGAGCAGTTCTTC.

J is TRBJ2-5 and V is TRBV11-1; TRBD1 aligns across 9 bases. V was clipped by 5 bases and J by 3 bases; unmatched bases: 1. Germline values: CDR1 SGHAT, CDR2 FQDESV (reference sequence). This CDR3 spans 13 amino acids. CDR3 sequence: CASSRTGEETQYF. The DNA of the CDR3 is TGTGCCAGCAGCCGGACAGGGGAAGAGACCCAGTACTTC. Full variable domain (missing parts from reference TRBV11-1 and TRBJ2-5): EAEVAQSPRYKITEKSQAVAFWCDPISGHATLYWYRQILGQGPELLVQFQDESVVDDSQLPKDRFSAERLKGVDSTLKIQPAELGDSAMYLCASSRTGEETQYFGPGTRLLVL.

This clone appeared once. The CDR3 DNA sequence: TGTGCCAGTAGTTCGACAGGGACAGATACGCAGTATTTT. It codes for CASSSTGTDTQYF. The V call is TRBV19, the J call TRBJ2-3; 7 bases fit TRBD1. Trimming at V came to 5 bases and at J to 3 bases, leaving 2 bases not matched to a gene. The length of the CDR3 is 13 residues. From germline, CDR1 is LNHDA and CDR2 SQIVND (reference sequence).

The CDR3 sequence is CASSLAAGPFNEQFF. The CDR3 bases are TGTGCCAGCAGCTTAGCTGCGGGACCGTTTAATGAGCAGTTCTTC. The chain couples TRBV7-9 to TRBJ2-1, with D possibly TRBD2 on 6 matching bases. Trimming pared 0 bases from V and 7 bases from J, leaving 13 bases between. This CDR3 contains 15 residues. Germline V gene data show CDR1 as SEHNR and CDR2 as FQNEAQ (reference sequence).

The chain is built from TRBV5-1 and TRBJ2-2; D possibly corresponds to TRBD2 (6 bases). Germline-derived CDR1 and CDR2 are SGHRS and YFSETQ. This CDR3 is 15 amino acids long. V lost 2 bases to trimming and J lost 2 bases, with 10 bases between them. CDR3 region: CASSLGGSNTGELFF. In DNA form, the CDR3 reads TGCGCCAGCAGCTTAGGAGGGTCTAACACCGGGGAGCTGTTTTTT.

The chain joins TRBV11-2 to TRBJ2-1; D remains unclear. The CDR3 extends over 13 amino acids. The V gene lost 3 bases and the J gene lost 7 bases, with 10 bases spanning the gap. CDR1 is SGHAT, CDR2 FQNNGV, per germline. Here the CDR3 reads CASSFANTNEQFF. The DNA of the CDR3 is TGTGCCAGCAGCTTTGCCAACACGAATGAGCAGTTCTTC.

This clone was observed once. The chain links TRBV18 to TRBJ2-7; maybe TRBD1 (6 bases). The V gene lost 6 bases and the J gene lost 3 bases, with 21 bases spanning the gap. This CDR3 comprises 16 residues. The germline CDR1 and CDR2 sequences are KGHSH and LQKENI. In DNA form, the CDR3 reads TGTGCCAGCTCCCTTTCCTCCGGGACACCTAACTACGAGCAGTACTTC. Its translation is CASSLSSGTPNYEQYF. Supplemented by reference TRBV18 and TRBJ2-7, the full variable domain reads NAGVMQNPRHLVRRRGQEARLRCSPMKGHSHVYWYRQLPEEGLKFMVYLQKENIIDESGMPKERFSAEFPKEGPSILRIQQVVRGDSAAYFCASSLSSGTPNYEQYFGPGTRLTVT.

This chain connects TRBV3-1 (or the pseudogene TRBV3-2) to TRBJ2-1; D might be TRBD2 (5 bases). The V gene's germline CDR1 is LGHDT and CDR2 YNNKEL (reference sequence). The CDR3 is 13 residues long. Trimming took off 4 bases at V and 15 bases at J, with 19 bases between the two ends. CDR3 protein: CASSPQGVGVGFF. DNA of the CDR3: TGTGCCAGCAGCCCGCAAGGTGTGGGAGTAGGGTTCTTC.

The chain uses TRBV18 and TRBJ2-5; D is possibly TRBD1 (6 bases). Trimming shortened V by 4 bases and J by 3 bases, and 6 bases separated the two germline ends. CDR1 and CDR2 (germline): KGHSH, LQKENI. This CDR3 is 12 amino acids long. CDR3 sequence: CASSHREETQYF. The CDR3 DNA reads TGTGCCAGCTCACACAGGGAAGAGACCCAGTACTTC.

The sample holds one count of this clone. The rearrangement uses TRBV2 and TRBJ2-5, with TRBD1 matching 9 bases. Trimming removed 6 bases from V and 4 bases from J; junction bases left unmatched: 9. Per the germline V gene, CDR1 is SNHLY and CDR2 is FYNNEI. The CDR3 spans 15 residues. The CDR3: CASRKTGGYGETQYF. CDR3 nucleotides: TGTGCCAGCAGAAAAACAGGGGGCTATGGAGAGACCCAGTACTTC.

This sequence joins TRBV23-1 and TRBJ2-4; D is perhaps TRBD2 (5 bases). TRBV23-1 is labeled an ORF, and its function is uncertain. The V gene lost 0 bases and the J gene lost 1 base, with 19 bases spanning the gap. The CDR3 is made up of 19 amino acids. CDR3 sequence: CASSQSRAAQRRAKNIQYF. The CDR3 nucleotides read TGCGCCAGCAGTCAATCGAGGGCCGCGCAACGGCGGGCCAAAAACATTCAGTACTTC.

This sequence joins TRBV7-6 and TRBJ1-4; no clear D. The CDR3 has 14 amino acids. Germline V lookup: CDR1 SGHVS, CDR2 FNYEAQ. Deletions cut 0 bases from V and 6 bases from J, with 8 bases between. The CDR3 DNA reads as TGTGCCAGCAGCTTAGCGGTGGGCGATGAAAAACTGTTTTTT. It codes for CASSLAVGDEKLFF.

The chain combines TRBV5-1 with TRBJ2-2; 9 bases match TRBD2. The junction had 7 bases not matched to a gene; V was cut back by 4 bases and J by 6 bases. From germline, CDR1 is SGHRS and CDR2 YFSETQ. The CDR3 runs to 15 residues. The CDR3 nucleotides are TGCGCCAGCAGCCCTCGACTAGCGGAATCCGGGGAGCTGTTTTTT. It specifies CASSPRLAESGELFF.

The chain's CDR3 is CASSSFTGMGGNQPQHF. The CDR3 DNA sequence: TGTGCCAGCAGTTCTTTTACAGGGATGGGAGGCAATCAGCCCCAGCATTTT. The chain carries TRBV6-2 or TRBV6-3 and TRBJ1-5, with a tentative D call TRBD1 (6 bases). V shed 4 bases and J shed 2 bases, with 18 bases lying between them. Germline V lookup: CDR1 MNHEY, CDR2 SVGEGT. The length of the CDR3 is 17 residues.

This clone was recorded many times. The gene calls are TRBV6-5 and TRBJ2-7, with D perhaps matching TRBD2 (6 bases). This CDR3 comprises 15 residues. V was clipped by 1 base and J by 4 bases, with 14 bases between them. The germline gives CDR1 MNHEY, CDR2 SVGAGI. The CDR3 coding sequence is TGTGCCAGCAGTTACTTCGGGGGAAACTCGTACGAGCAGTACTTC. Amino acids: CASSYFGGNSYEQYF.

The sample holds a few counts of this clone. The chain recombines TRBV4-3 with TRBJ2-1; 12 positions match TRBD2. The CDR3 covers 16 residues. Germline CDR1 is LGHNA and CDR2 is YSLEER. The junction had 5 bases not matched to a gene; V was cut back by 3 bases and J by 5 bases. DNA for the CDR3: TGCGCCAGCAGCCACCTAACTAGCGGGAGGAACAATGAGCAGTTCTTC. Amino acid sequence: CASSHLTSGRNNEQFF.

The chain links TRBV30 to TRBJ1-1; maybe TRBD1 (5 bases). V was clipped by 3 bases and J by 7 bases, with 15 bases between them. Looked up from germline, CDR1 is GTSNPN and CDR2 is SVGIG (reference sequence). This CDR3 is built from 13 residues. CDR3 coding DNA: TGTGCCTGGAGGCTCAAGGGGCAAGGTGAAGCTTTCTTT. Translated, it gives CAWRLKGQGEAFF.

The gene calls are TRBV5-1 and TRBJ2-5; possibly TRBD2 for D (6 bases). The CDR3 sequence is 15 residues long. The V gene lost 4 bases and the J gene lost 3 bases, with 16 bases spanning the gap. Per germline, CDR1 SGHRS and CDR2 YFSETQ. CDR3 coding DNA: TGCGCCAGCAGCCTTTGGGGGGATTGGGAAGAGACCCAGTACTTC. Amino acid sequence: CASSLWGDWEETQYF.